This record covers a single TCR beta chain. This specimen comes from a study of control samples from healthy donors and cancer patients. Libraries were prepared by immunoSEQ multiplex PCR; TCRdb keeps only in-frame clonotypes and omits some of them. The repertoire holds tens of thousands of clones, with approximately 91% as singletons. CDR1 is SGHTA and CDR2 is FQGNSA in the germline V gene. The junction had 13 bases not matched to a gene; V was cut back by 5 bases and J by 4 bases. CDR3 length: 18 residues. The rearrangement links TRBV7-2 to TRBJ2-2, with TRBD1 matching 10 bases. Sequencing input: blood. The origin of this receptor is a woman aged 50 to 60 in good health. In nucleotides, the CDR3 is TGTGCCAGCAGCCCGGGGACAGGGGAAGGACGTGGCACCGGGGAGCTGTTTTTT. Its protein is CASSPGTGEGRGTGELFF.